This T cell receptor (beta chain) is drawn from a study of T cell changes during pregnancy in multiple sclerosis. Deletions cut 4 bases from V and 0 bases from J, with 10 bases between. Germline lookup yields CDR1 SEHNR and CDR2 FQNEAQ (reference sequence). The CDR3 runs 15 residues. Using immunoSEQ multiplex PCR, the repertoire was profiled, and TCRdb retains in-frame clones only, with some absent. Here the sample spans approximately 24,000 clones, about nine tenths being singletons. This clonotype was sampled from a female donor in good health, enrolled as a control in a pregnancy study. The chain links TRBV7-9 to TRBJ1-5; D call uncertain. The material was CD8+ T cells from peripheral blood mononuclear cells, obtained in the first trimester of pregnancy. The CDR3 DNA is TGTGCCAGCAGCTCCCAGGAATATAGCAATCAGCCCCAGCATTTT. As protein: CASSSQEYSNQPQHF.